These 10 T cell receptor beta chains came from one sample sequenced in a study of response to subunit inactivated influenza vaccine. TCRdb recomputed calls from the RT-PCR reads with MiXCR, one row per CDR3 protein. The sample carries about 570,000 distinct CDR3 sequences, approximately 11% recorded once. This sample was shared with a second study, whose subject was T cells expressing NK-cell markers. Turning to that study: A 5'RACE template switching approach incorporating UMIs was used to make TCR beta cDNA.

Source: PBMCs from blood, taken on the day of vaccination. Every receptor here comes from a man in his forties or fifties who received an inactivated influenza vaccine.

This clonotype was found many times. The rearrangement links TRBV6-5 to TRBJ2-1; D is ambiguous. The CDR3 spans 14 residues. Trimming shortened V by 2 bases and J by 0 bases, and 5 bases separated the two germline ends. The germline CDR1 and CDR2 sequences are MNHEY and SVGAGI. CDR3 sequence: CASSYDDSYNEQFF. CDR3 DNA sequence: TGTGCCAGCAGTTACGACGACTCCTACAATGAGCAGTTCTTC.

The rearrangement joins TRBV4-3 to TRBJ2-2; D gene ambiguous. This CDR3 region has 15 residues. Trimming cost V 2 bases and J 1 base, with 8 bases left between them. The V gene's germline CDR1 is LGHNA and CDR2 YSLEER. CDR3 protein: CASSQNSKNTGELFF. The CDR3 DNA reads as TGCGCCAGCAGCCAAAATTCAAAGAACACCGGGGAGCTGTTTTTT.

The rearrangement joins TRBV20-1 to TRBJ2-7; 7 positions agree with TRBD1. After removal of 2 bases from V and 6 bases from J, the junction contained 13 bases not matched to a gene. CDR3 length equals 15 residues. Germline CDR1 reads DFQATT; CDR2 reads SNEGSKA (reference sequence). CDR3 residues: CSARPTGVVLVEQYF. CDR3 bases: TGCAGTGCTAGACCTACAGGGGTAGTATTGGTCGAGCAGTACTTC.

This clonotype was seen a few times. J is TRBJ1-1 and V is TRBV6-2 or TRBV6-3; D perhaps matches TRBD1 (5 bases). Germline-derived CDR1 and CDR2 are MNHEY and SVGEGT. This CDR3 comprises 16 residues. The V end lost 2 bases, the J end lost 0 bases, and 13 bases lay between the germline ends. The CDR3 here is CASSYLWTTMNTEAFF. CDR3 in DNA: TGTGCCAGCAGTTACCTTTGGACAACCATGAACACTGAAGCTTTCTTT.

This clonotype was counted only a few times. J is TRBJ2-3 and V is TRBV28, with TRBD2 matching 8 bases. Germline loops: CDR1 MDHEN, CDR2 SYDVKM. CDR3 length: 14 residues. V shed 7 bases, J shed 5 bases, and the junction held 8 bases outside the gene matches. CDR3 in DNA: TGTGCCAGCAACCCGTTGGCGGGGGGAGATACGCAGTATTTT. This translates into CASNPLAGGDTQYF. Filled out from reference TRBV28 and TRBJ2-3, the complete variable domain reads DVKVTQSSRYLVKRTGEKVFLECVQDMDHENMFWYRQDPGLGLRLIYFSYDVKMKEKGDIPEGYSVSREKKERFSLILESASTNQTSMYLCASNPLAGGDTQYFGPGTRLTVL.

This clonotype was counted between two and nine times. One base away lies a much larger clone, so this may be a sequencing read error. The J gene is TRBJ2-3, the V gene TRBV5-1; D is undetermined. Between the trimmed V and J ends, which lost 0 bases and 5 bases, there was a span of 7 bases. Germline-derived CDR1 and CDR2 are SGHRS and YFSETQ. The CDR3 length is 13 residues. In nucleotides, the CDR3 is TGCGCCAGCAGCTTGGTTCCCAGAGATACGCAGTATTTT. It specifies CASSLVPRDTQYF.

This clonotype turned up a few times. This chain connects TRBV5-4 to TRBJ2-7, with a weak D call TRBD2 (6 bases). The CDR3 spans 15 residues. Germline V gene lookup returns CDR1 SGHNT and CDR2 YYREEE (reference sequence). V gave up 1 base and J gave up 6 bases, with 17 bases separating them. CDR3: CASSLSGTRALEQYF. The CDR3 bases are TGTGCCAGCAGCTTGTCTGGGACTCGCGCCCTCGAGCAGTACTTC.

V gene TRBV20-1 combines with J gene TRBJ2-5; tentative D call: TRBD2 (7 bases). CDR3 length equals 17 residues. Germline CDR1 DFQATT, CDR2 SNEGSKA (reference sequence). V lost 1 base, J lost 0 bases, and 18 bases lay in between. CDR3: CSARGSAGALYQETQYF. The CDR3 DNA follows: TGCAGTGCTAGAGGAAGCGCGGGGGCCTTGTACCAAGAGACCCAGTACTTC.

This clonotype was seen a few times. The chain recombines TRBV20-1 with TRBJ2-5; D unclear. Looked up from germline, CDR1 is DFQATT and CDR2 is SNEGSKA (reference sequence). This CDR3 is built from 13 residues. V lost 2 bases and J 4 bases, leaving 11 bases between the germline ends. DNA of the CDR3: TGCAGTGCTAGACATCCGATAGGAGAGACCCAGTACTTC. Protein product: CSARHPIGETQYF.

This chain uses TRBV29-1 with TRBJ2-7, with D possibly being TRBD2 (6 bases). Germline lookup yields CDR1 SQVTM and CDR2 ANQGSEA. V lost 3 bases and J 3 bases, leaving 12 bases between the germline ends. There are 13 residues in the CDR3. As DNA, the CDR3 is TGCAGCGTTGAGGAGCTGGAGGGCTACGAGCAGTACTTC. Protein: CSVEELEGYEQYF.